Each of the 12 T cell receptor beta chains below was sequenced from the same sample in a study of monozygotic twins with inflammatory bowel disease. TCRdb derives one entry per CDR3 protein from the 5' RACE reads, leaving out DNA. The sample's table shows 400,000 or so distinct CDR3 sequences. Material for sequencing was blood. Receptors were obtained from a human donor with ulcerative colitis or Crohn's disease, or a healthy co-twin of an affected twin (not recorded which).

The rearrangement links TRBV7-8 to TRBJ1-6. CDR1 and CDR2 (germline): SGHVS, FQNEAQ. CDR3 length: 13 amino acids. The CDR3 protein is CASSLESGSPLHF.

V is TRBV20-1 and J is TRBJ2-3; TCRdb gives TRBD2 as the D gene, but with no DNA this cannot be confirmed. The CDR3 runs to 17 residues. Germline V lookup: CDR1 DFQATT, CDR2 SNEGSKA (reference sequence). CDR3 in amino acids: CSARPRSGSGGTDTQYF.

The CDR3 spells CASSQDGLYRGGGGYTF. The chain links TRBV4-2 to TRBJ1-2; absent DNA, TCRdb's TRBD1 call cannot be checked. Per the germline V gene, CDR1 is LGHNA and CDR2 is YNFKEQ. The length of the CDR3 is 17 residues.

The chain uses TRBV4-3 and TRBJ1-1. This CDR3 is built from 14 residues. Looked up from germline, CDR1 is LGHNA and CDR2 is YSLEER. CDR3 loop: CASSQGAANTEAFF.

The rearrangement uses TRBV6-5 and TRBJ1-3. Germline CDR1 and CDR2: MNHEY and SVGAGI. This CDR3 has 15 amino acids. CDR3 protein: CASSYSPALANTIYF.

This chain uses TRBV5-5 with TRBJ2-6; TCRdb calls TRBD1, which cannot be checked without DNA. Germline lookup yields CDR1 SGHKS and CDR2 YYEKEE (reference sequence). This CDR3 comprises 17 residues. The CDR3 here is CASSARTEFSGANVLTF.

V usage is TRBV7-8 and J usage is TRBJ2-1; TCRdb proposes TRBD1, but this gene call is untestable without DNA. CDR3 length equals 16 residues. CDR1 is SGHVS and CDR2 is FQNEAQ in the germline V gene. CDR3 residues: CASSSKGPGGHNEQFF.

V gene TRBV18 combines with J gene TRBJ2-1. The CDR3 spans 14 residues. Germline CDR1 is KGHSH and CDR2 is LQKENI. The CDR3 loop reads CASSPFTTVDEQFF.

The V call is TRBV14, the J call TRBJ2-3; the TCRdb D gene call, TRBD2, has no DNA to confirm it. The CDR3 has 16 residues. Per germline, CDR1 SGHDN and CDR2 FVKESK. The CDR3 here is CASSYGLAGVSDTQYF.

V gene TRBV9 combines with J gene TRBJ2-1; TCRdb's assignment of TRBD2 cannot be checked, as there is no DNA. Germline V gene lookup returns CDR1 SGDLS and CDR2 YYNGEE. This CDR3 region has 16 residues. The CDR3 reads CASSVIGGVSYNEQFF.

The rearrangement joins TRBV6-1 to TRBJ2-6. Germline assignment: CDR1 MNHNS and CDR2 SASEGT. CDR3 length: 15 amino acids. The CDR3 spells CASSERNPGANVLTF.

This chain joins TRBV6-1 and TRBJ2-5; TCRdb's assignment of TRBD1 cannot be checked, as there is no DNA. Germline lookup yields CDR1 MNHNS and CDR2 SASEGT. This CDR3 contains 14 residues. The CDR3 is CASIRDQGRETQYF.